These 16 T cell receptor beta chains came from one sample sequenced in a study of T cell responses to AZD1222 COVID-19 vaccine. Sequencing used immunoSEQ multiplex PCR; TCRdb keeps in-frame clones, though not all of them. The sample yields some 96,000 clones, 92% seen once. Here the sequenced sample was peripheral blood, taken on day 0 of AZD1222 vaccination. The receptor set was obtained from an adult in good health.

The chain employs TRBV5-8 and TRBJ1-2; perhaps TRBD1 as D (6 bases). Trimming took 0 bases from V and 7 from J, leaving 13 bases between them. This CDR3 has 14 amino acids. Looked up from germline, CDR1 is SGHTS and CDR2 is YDEGEE. CDR3: CASSLGDRNIGYTF. DNA of the CDR3: TGTGCCAGCAGCTTGGGTGACAGGAATATTGGCTACACCTTC.

The chain couples TRBV5-1 to TRBJ2-5; 9 positions agree with TRBD2. J gave up 4 bases and V 4 bases, and 8 bases lay outside the gene matches. The CDR3 length is 15 residues. Germline CDR1 reads SGHRS; CDR2 reads YFSETQ. CDR3 sequence reads: CASSIAGDKAETQYF. The DNA for the CDR3 is TGCGCCAGCAGCATAGCGGGAGATAAGGCAGAGACCCAGTACTTC.

The chain employs TRBV13 and TRBJ1-5; perhaps TRBD1 as D (6 bases). V gave up 6 bases and J gave up 3 bases, with 18 bases separating them. This CDR3 contains 16 residues. In germline, CDR1 is PRHDT, CDR2 FYEKMQ (reference sequence). This CDR3 is CASSLTGGRFNQPQHF. The CDR3 DNA reads as TGTGCCAGCAGTCTCACGGGGGGGCGCTTCAATCAGCCCCAGCATTTT.

With regard to this clone: In this CDR3 the conserved last residue, phenylalanine or tryptophan, is missing, so a read error is likely. The DNA is omitted, as the CDR3 cannot be located on it reliably, and the CDR3 follows TCRdb's listing. The rearrangement uses TRBV4-1 and TRBJ1-2; TRBD1, the table's D call, was not compared with the DNA. The CDR3 has 16 amino acids, counting both end residues. Per germline, CDR1 MGHRA and CDR2 YSYEKL. The CDR3 loop reads CASSQDEGAASGYTFG.

The chain carries TRBV6-5 and TRBJ2-3; D remains ambiguous. The CDR3 is 15 amino acids. V dropped 0 bases and J dropped 5 bases, with 12 bases sitting between them. Germline V CDR1 and CDR2: MNHEY, SVGAGI. CDR3 sequence: CASSYSWALGDTQYF. CDR3 in DNA: TGTGCCAGCAGTTACTCTTGGGCGTTGGGAGATACGCAGTATTTT.

This chain connects TRBV19 to TRBJ1-5; D remains ambiguous. Per the germline V gene, CDR1 is LNHDA and CDR2 is SQIVND (reference sequence). The CDR3 length is 13 residues. The ends were cut back, 6 bases at V and 7 bases at J, with 13 bases in the middle. The CDR3 bases are TGTGCCAGTAGCCCGAGCGGTGACCAGCCCCAGCATTTT. This translates into CASSPSGDQPQHF.

This chain uses TRBV30 with TRBJ1-4; no firm D call. V gave up 2 bases and J gave up 7 bases, with 20 bases separating them. The germline V gene encodes CDR1 GTSNPN and CDR2 SVGIG (reference sequence). The CDR3 is 16 residues long. The CDR3 sequence: CAWSQKYEGLSEKLFF. The CDR3 region has the DNA TGTGCCTGGAGTCAAAAATATGAGGGCCTATCTGAAAAACTGTTTTTT.

A few counts support this clone. This chain links TRBV6-2 or TRBV6-3 with TRBJ1-6; D unclear. Per germline, CDR1 MNHEY and CDR2 SVGEGT. This CDR3 spans 13 amino acids. V shed 4 bases and J shed 8 bases, with 9 bases lying between them. The CDR3 region is CASSWTRDSPLHF. The CDR3 DNA sequence: TGTGCCAGCAGTTGGACGAGGGATTCACCCCTCCACTTT.

The rearrangement uses TRBV4-1 and TRBJ2-1; D call uncertain. V was trimmed by 0 bases and J by 10 bases, leaving 10 bases between them. CDR1 and CDR2 from the germline V gene are MGHRA and YSYEKL. The CDR3 sequence is 13 residues long. CDR3 in DNA: TGCGCCAGCAGCCAAGATCGGGTGGAAGAGCAGTTCTTC. Translating gives CASSQDRVEEQFF.

This chain joins TRBV7-9 and TRBJ1-2; D is undetermined. V dropped 1 base and J dropped 4 bases, with 10 bases sitting between them. This CDR3 has 14 amino acids. Germline V gene data show CDR1 as SEHNR and CDR2 as FQNEAQ (reference sequence). Here the CDR3 reads CASSLGLRVYGYTF. CDR3 bases: TGTGCCAGCAGCTTAGGTCTCCGTGTCTATGGCTACACCTTC.

V gene TRBV28 combines with J gene TRBJ2-7; 8 positions agree with TRBD2. J gave up 4 bases and V 5 bases, and 13 bases lay outside the gene matches. Germline CDR1 reads MDHEN; CDR2 reads SYDVKM. The CDR3 has 16 residues. This CDR3 is CASSPPPGGGKYEQYF. In DNA, the CDR3 is TGTGCCAGCAGTCCCCCCCCGGGGGGGGGCAAATACGAGCAGTACTTC.

The chain uses TRBV13 and TRBJ2-3; no firm D call. Trimming left V 0 bases short and J 4 bases short, with 11 bases between. The CDR3 is 15 residues long. Germline lookup yields CDR1 PRHDT and CDR2 FYEKMQ (reference sequence). DNA for the CDR3: TGTGCCAGCAGCTTAGGCACCGGGTTCCCAGATACGCAGTATTTT. This sequence encodes CASSLGTGFPDTQYF.

The CDR3: CASSDDLSYEQYF. As DNA, the CDR3 is TGTGCCAGCAGTGATGATTTATCCTACGAGCAGTACTTC. This chain uses TRBV25-1 with TRBJ2-7; the D is unclear. The germline CDR1 and CDR2 sequences are MGHDK and SYGVNS. Trimming shortened V by 3 bases and J by 1 base, and 7 bases separated the two germline ends. The CDR3 extends over 13 amino acids.

The chain joins TRBV18 to TRBJ2-1, with no clear D. Germline values: CDR1 KGHSH, CDR2 LQKENI. The CDR3 loop spans 15 amino acids. V was cut by 4 bases and J by 3 bases, with 13 bases left in between. Here the CDR3 reads CASSLGQRLYNEQFF. CDR3 DNA: TGTGCCAGCTCACTCGGTCAGAGGCTCTACAATGAGCAGTTCTTC. Looking up the rest from reference TRBV18 and TRBJ2-1 gives the full variable domain: NAGVMQNPRHLVRRRGQEARLRCSPMKGHSHVYWYRQLPEEGLKFMVYLQKENIIDESGMPKERFSAEFPKEGPSILRIQQVVRGDSAAYFCASSLGQRLYNEQFFGPGTRLTVL.

This clone showed up just a few times. The V and J genes are TRBV10-3 and TRBJ2-7, with a weak D call TRBD1 (6 bases). CDR1 ENHRY and CDR2 SYGVKD come from the germline V gene. Trimming took off 9 bases at V and 4 bases at J, with 19 bases between the two ends. The CDR3 extends over 14 amino acids. DNA of the CDR3: TGTGCCATAAGAGGGGACACCGGACTGTACGAGCAGTACTTC. This sequence encodes CAIRGDTGLYEQYF.

This clone was observed a few times. The chain uses TRBV28 and TRBJ1-2; no clear D. Germline values: CDR1 MDHEN, CDR2 SYDVKM. The CDR3 runs 13 residues. Trimming left V 8 bases short and J 3 bases short, with 13 bases between. CDR3 DNA: TGTGCCAGCGCGAACTCAGTTGACTATGGCTACACCTTC. Translating it yields CASANSVDYGYTF.